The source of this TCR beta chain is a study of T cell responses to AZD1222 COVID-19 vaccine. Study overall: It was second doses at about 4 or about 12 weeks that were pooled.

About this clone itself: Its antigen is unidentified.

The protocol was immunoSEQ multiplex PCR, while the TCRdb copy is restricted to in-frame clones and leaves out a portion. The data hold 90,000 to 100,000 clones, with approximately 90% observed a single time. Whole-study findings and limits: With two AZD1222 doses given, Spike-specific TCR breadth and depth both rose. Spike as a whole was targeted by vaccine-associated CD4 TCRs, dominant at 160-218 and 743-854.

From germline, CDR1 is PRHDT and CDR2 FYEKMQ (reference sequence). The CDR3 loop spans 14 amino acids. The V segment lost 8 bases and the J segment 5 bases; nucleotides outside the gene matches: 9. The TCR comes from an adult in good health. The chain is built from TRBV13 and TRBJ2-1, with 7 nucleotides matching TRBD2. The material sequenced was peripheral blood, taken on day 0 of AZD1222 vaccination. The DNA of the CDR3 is TGTGCCAGCTCTCACGGGGGGTCGGACAATGAGCAGTTCTTC. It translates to CASSHGGSDNEQFF.